The clone carrying this T cell receptor (beta chain) showed up just a few times. Antigen specificity is unknown. V was trimmed by 0 bases and J by 2 bases, leaving 8 bases between them. The germline CDR1 and CDR2 sequences are LGHDT and YNNKEL (reference sequence). The CDR3 is made up of 14 amino acids. The source of the sample is a study of identical twins. Study-wide points: Conclusions leaned on cross-sectional statistical analysis and did not track the same donors over time. Carriage of fewer insertions was seen in abundant cord blood beta clonotypes, whereas memory repertoires showed none.

Through template switching, a universal primer site was introduced, and the cDNA contained unique molecular identifiers. TCRdb re-called the 5' RACE reads through MiXCR, storing one row per CDR3 protein. The data hold fewer than 500,000 distinct CDR3 sequences, with roughly an eighth observed a single time. This sample was shared with a second study, whose subject was yellow fever vaccine responses in identical twins. From that paper: The T cell response to vaccination in identical twins was reportedly partly convergent and partly personalized.

V and J are TRBV3-1 and TRBJ2-7; no clear D gene. The origin of this receptor is a woman aged 18-30 years in good health. Sample: CD4+ T cells sorted from blood. The CDR3 nucleotides are TGTGCCAGCAGCCAAGAGTGGCTCCCCTACGAGCAGTACTTC. Its protein product is CASSQEWLPYEQYF.